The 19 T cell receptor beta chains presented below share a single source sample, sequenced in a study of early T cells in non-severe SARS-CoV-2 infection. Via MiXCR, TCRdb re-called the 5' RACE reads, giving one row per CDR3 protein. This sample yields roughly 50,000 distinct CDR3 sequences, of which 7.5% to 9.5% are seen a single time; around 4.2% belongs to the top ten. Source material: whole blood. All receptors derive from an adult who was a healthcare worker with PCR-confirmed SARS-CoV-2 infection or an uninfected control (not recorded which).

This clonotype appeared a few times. The CDR3 sequence: CAWDRGLQDTQYF. The DNA of the CDR3 is TGTGCCTGGGACAGGGGGCTTCAAGATACGCAGTATTTT. The J gene is TRBJ2-3, the V gene TRBV30; 10 nucleotides agree with TRBD1. Germline V gene sequence: CDR1 GTSNPN, CDR2 SVGIG (reference sequence). Trimming cost V 5 bases and J 5 bases; bases outside gene matches: 4. The CDR3 sequence is 13 residues long.

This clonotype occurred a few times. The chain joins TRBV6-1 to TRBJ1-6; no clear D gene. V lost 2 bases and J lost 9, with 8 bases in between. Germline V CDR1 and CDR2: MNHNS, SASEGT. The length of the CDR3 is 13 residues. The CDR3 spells CASSELESSPLHF. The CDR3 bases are TGTGCCAGCAGTGAATTGGAAAGTTCACCCCTCCACTTT.

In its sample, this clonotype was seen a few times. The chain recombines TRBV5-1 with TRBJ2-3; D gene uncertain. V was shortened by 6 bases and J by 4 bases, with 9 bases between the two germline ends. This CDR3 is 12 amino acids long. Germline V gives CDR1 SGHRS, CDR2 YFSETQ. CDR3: CASKVSPDTQYF. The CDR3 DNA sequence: TGCGCCAGCAAGGTGTCCCCAGATACGCAGTATTTT.

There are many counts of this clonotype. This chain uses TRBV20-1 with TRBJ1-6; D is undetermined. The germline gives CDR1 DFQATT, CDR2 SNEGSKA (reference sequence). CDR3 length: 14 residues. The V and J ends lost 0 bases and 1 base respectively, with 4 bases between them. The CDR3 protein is CSARERSYNSPLHF. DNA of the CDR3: TGCAGTGCTAGAGAGAGGTCCTATAATTCACCCCTCCACTTT.

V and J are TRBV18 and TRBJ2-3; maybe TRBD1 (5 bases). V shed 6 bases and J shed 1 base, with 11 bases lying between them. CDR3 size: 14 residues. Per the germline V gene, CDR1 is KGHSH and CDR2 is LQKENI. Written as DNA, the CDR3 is TGTGCCAGCTCTCCCAGGGTGGGCACAGATACGCAGTATTTT. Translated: CASSPRVGTDTQYF.

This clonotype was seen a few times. CDR3 DNA: TGTGCCAGCAGCCAGTCTAGTGCTGATACGCAGTATTTT. The encoded protein is CASSQSSADTQYF. The genes are TRBV7-3 and TRBJ2-3; no clear D. There are 13 residues in the CDR3. The V gene lost 5 bases and the J gene lost 6 bases, with 12 bases spanning the gap. Germline CDR1 reads SGHTA; CDR2 reads FQGTGA. The whole variable domain, filled in from reference TRBV7-3 and TRBJ2-3, reads GAGVSQTPSNKVTEKGKYVELRCDPISGHTALYWYRQSLGQGPEFLIYFQGTGAADDSGLPNDRFFAVRPEGSVSTLKIQRTERGDSAVYLCASSQSSADTQYFGPGTRLTVL.

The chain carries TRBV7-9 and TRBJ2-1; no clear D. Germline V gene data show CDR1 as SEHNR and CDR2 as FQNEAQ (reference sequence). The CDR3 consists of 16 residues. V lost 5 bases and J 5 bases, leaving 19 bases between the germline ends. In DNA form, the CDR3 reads TGTGCCAGCAGCCCCCCCTTCCGCTTTGGAAACAATGAGCAGTTCTTC. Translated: CASSPPFRFGNNEQFF.

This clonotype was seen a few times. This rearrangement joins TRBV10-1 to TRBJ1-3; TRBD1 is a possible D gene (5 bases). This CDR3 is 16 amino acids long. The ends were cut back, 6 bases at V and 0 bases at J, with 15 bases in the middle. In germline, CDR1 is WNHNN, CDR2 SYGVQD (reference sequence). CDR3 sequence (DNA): TGCGCCAGCAGACCGGACATTCGTTTCTCTGGAAACACCATATATTTT. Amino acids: CASRPDIRFSGNTIYF.

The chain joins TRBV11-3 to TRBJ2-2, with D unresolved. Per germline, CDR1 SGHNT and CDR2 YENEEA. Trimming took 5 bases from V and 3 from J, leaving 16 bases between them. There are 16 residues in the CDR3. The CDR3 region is CASSPGTNKYTGELFF. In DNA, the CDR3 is TGTGCCAGCAGCCCAGGCACCAACAAGTACACCGGGGAGCTGTTTTTT.

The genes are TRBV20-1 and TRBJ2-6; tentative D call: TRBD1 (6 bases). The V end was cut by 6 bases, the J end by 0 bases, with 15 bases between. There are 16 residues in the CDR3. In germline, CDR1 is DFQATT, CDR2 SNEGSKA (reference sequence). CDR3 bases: TGCAGTGCCCCGACAGGAGTTAGCTCTGGGGCCAACGTCCTGACTTTC. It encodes CSAPTGVSSGANVLTF.

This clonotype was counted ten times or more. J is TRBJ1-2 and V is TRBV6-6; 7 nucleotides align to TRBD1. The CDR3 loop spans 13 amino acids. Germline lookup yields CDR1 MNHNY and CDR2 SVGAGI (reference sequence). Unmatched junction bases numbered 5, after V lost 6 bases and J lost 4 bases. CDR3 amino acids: CASSSDRTYGYTF. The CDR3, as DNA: TGTGCCAGCAGCTCGGACAGGACCTATGGCTACACCTTC.

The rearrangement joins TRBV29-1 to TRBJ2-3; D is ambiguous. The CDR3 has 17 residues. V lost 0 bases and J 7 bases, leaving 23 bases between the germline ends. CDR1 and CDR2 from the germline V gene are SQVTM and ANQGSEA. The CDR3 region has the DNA TGCAGCGTTGAAGATCGCCGCAGGTTACCAGAGGCGTATACGCAGTATTTT. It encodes CSVEDRRRLPEAYTQYF.

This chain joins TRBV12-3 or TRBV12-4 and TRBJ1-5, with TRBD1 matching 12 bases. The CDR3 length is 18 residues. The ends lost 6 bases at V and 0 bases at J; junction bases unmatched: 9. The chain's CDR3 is CASRSGTGGEYSNQPQHF. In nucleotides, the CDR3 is TGTGCCAGCAGATCCGGGACAGGGGGCGAATATAGCAATCAGCCCCAGCATTTT.

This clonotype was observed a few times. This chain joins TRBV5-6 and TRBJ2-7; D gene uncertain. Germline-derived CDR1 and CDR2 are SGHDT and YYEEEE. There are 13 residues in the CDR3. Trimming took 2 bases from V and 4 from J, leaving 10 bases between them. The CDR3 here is CASSFSSEYEQYF. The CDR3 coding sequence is TGTGCCAGCAGCTTCTCGTCGGAATACGAGCAGTACTTC.

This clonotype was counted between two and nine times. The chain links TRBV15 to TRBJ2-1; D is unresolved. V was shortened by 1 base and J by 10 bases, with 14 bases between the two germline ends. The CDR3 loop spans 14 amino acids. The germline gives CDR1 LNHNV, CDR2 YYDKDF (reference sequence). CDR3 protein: CATSRVGQPREQFF. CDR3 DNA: TGTGCCACCAGCAGAGTAGGGCAGCCCAGGGAGCAGTTCTTC.

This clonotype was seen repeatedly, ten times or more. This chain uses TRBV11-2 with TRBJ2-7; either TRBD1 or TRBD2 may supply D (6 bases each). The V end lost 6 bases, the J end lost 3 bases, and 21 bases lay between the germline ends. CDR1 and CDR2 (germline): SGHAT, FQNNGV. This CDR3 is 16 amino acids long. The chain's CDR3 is CASSPVSRRGDYEQYF. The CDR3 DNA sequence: TGTGCCAGCAGTCCAGTGTCCCGGAGGGGGGACTACGAGCAGTACTTC.

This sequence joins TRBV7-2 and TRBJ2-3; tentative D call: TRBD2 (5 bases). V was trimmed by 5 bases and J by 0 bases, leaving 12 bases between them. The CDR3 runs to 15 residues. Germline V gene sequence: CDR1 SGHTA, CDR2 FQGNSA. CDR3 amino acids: CASSPQRRSTDTQYF. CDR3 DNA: TGTGCCAGCAGCCCTCAGCGGCGTAGCACAGATACGCAGTATTTT.

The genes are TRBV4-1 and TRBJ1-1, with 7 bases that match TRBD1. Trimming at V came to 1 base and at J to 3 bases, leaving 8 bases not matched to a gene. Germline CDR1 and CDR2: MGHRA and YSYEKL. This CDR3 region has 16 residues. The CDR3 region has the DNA TGCGCCAGCAGCCAAGCCCGGGGCAGGGGGGACACTGAAGCTTTCTTT. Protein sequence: CASSQARGRGDTEAFF.

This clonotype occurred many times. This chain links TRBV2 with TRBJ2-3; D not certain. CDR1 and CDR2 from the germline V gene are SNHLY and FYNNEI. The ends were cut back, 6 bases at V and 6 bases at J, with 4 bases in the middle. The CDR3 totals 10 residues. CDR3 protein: CASSGDTQYF. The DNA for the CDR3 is TGTGCCAGCAGCGGGGATACGCAGTATTTT. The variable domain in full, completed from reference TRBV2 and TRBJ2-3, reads EPEVTQTPSHQVTQMGQEVILRCVPISNHLYFYWYRQILGQKVEFLVSFYNNEISEKSEIFDDQFSVERPDGSNFTLKIRSTKLEDSAMYFCASSGDTQYFGPGTRLTVL.